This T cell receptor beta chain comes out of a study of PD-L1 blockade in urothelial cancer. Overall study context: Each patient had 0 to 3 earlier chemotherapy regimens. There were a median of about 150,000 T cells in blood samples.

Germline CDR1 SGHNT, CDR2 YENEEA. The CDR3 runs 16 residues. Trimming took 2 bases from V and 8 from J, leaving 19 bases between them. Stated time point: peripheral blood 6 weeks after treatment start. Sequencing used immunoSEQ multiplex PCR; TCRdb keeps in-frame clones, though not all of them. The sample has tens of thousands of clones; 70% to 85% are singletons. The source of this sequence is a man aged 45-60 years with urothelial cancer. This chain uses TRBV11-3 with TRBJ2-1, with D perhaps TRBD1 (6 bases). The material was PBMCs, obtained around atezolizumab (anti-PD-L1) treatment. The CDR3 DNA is TGTGCCAGCAGCTTATCGATGGGGGCGTCGGTAGATGAGCAGTTCTTC. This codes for CASSLSMGASVDEQFF.